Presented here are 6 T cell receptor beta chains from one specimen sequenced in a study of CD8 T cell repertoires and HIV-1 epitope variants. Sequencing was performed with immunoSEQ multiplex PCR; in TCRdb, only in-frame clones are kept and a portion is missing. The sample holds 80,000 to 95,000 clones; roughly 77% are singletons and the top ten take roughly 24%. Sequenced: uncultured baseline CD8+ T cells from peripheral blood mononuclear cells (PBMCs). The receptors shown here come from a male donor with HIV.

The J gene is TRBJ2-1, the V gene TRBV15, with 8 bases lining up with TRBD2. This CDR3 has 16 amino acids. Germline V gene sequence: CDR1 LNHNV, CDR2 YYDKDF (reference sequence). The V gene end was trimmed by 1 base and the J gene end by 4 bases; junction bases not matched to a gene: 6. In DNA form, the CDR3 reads TGTGCCACCAGCAGAGGTACCAGCGGGGGTTACAATGAGCAGTTCTTC. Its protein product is CATSRGTSGGYNEQFF.

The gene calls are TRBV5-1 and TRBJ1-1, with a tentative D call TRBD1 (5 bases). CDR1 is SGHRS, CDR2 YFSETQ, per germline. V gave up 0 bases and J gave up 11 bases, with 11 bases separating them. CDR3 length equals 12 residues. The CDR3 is CASSLGGGYAFF. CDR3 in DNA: TGCGCCAGCAGCTTGGGTGGGGGGTACGCTTTCTTT.

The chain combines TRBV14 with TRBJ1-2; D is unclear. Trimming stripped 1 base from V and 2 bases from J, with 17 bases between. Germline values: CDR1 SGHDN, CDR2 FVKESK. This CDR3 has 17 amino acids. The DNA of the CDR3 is TGTGCCAGCAGCCAAGGGCATTCGGGAAGAACCAACTATGGCTACACCTTC. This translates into CASSQGHSGRTNYGYTF.

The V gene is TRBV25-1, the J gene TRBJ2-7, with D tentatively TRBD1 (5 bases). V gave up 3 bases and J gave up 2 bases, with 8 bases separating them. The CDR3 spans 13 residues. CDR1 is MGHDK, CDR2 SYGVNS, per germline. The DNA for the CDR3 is TGTGCCAGCAGTGACAGGGTTCCCTACGAGCAGTACTTC. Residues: CASSDRVPYEQYF.

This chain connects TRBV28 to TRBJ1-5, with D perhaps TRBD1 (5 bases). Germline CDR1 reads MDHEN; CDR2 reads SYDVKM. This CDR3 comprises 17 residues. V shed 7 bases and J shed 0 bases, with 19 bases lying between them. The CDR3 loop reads CASTSPGRPNSNQPQHF. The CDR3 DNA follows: TGTGCCAGCACCTCACCGGGACGGCCGAATAGCAATCAGCCCCAGCATTTT. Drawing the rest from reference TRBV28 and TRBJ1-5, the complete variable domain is DVKVTQSSRYLVKRTGEKVFLECVQDMDHENMFWYRQDPGLGLRLIYFSYDVKMKEKGDIPEGYSVSREKKERFSLILESASTNQTSMYLCASTSPGRPNSNQPQHFGDGTRLSIL.

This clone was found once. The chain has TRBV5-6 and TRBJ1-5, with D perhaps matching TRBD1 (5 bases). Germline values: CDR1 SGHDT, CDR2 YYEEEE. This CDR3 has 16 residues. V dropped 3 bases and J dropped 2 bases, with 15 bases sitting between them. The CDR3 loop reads CASSWNQGRGNQPQHF. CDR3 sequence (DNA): TGTGCCAGCAGCTGGAATCAGGGACGAGGCAATCAGCCCCAGCATTTT.